What follows are 25 T cell receptor beta chains derived from one specimen sequenced in a study of cytomegalovirus exposure and HLA in healthy donors. Researchers ran the PCR with 60 Vbeta and 13 Jbeta primers. Some clones are missing from TCRdb's copy, which holds only in-frame ones; the method was immunoSEQ multiplex PCR. The table records 100,000 to 150,000 clones, around two thirds of them present only once. Sample: PBMCs. The source of these receptors is a woman aged 40 to 50 in good health and CMV-seropositive.

CDR3 bases: TGTGCCAGCAGCTTATACGGGGACAGCGGCACCGGGGAGCTGTTTTTT. Protein: CASSLYGDSGTGELFF. The V gene is TRBV7-8, the J gene TRBJ2-2, with 7 nucleotides matching TRBD1. J gave up 4 bases and V 2 bases, and 7 bases lay outside the gene matches. The CDR3 has 16 amino acids. Germline values: CDR1 SGHVS, CDR2 FQNEAQ.

This chain joins TRBV19 and TRBJ1-4, with D uncertain. V was pared by 7 bases and J by 7 bases, with 16 bases between. The V gene's germline CDR1 is LNHDA and CDR2 SQIVND (reference sequence). The CDR3 length is 14 residues. The CDR3 loop reads CASTENSRAEKLFF. The CDR3 bases are TGTGCCAGTACCGAAAATAGTCGTGCTGAAAAACTGTTTTTT.

This clone was seen a few times. The J gene is TRBJ2-5, the V gene TRBV2, with a tentative D call TRBD2 (7 bases). From germline, CDR1 is SNHLY and CDR2 FYNNEI. V was cut by 10 bases and J by 2 bases, with 14 bases left in between. This CDR3 has 13 amino acids. Written as DNA, the CDR3 is TGTGCCACTAGGGGGGGCGGGCAAGAGACCCAGTACTTC. Its translation is CATRGGGQETQYF.

This clone was picked up a small number of times. The gene calls are TRBV19 and TRBJ2-1, with TRBD2 identical over 15 bases. This CDR3 contains 16 residues. Per the germline V gene, CDR1 is LNHDA and CDR2 is SQIVND (reference sequence). J gave up 7 bases and V 5 bases, and 6 bases lay outside the gene matches. CDR3 loop: CASSAGLAGGLNEQFF. The CDR3 bases are TGTGCCAGTAGTGCAGGACTAGCGGGGGGGCTTAATGAGCAGTTCTTC.

The rearrangement links TRBV9 to TRBJ1-2; a weak D match, TRBD1 (5 bases). The CDR3 contains 13 residues. V shed 3 bases and J shed 11 bases, with 17 bases lying between them. CDR1 and CDR2 (germline): SGDLS, YYNGEE. This CDR3 is CASSAGPQGGYTF. The CDR3 bases are TGTGCCAGCAGCGCGGGGCCGCAGGGAGGTTACACCTTC.

This clone was recorded only once. The chain joins TRBV7-2 to TRBJ1-2; D is perhaps TRBD1 (5 bases). V was clipped by 4 bases and J by 0 bases, with 9 bases between them. The CDR3 has 14 amino acids. The germline gives CDR1 SGHTA, CDR2 FQGNSA. The DNA of the CDR3 is TGTGCCAGCAGCTCCCGGGGGGCTAACTATGGCTACACCTTC. This translates into CASSSRGANYGYTF.

The chain couples TRBV18 to TRBJ1-4; the match to TRBD1 covers 7 bases. Germline CDR1 KGHSH, CDR2 LQKENI. V was clipped by 4 bases and J by 8 bases; unmatched bases: 4. The CDR3 runs to 13 residues. The CDR3 is CASSLGQDEKLFF. The CDR3, as DNA: TGTGCCAGCTCACTCGGACAGGACGAAAAACTGTTTTTT.

This clone was picked up one time. This chain's CDR3 is CASSSRLNSPLHF. The DNA for the CDR3 is TGTGCCAGCAGCTCCCGTCTTAATTCACCCCTCCACTTT. This chain links TRBV13 with TRBJ1-6; D not certain. The CDR3 spans 13 residues. Trimming cost V 4 bases and J 6 bases, with 7 bases left between them. Germline loops: CDR1 PRHDT, CDR2 FYEKMQ (reference sequence).

The V call is TRBV5-1, the J call TRBJ1-4; D ambiguous. Germline-derived CDR1 and CDR2 are SGHRS and YFSETQ. The CDR3 is made up of 15 amino acids. V lost 2 bases and J 7 bases, leaving 15 bases between the germline ends. The CDR3 nucleotides are TGCGCCAGCAGCTTTACAGACGGATCGTTTGAAAAACTGTTTTTT. As protein: CASSFTDGSFEKLFF.

This rearrangement joins TRBV9 to TRBJ1-5; tentative D call: TRBD1 (6 bases). Deletions cut 3 bases from V and 0 bases from J, with 10 bases between. The CDR3 contains 15 residues. Germline CDR1 is SGDLS and CDR2 is YYNGEE. The DNA for the CDR3 is TGTGCCAGCAGCGAAGACAGGTATAGCAATCAGCCCCAGCATTTT. It encodes CASSEDRYSNQPQHF.

The V call is TRBV18, the J call TRBJ2-7, with a weak D call TRBD1 (6 bases). Trimming shortened V by 3 bases and J by 4 bases, and 13 bases separated the two germline ends. The CDR3 totals 14 residues. Per germline, CDR1 KGHSH and CDR2 LQKENI. The CDR3 reads CASSPAGAEYEQYF. CDR3 sequence (DNA): TGTGCCAGCTCACCCGCAGGGGCTGAATACGAGCAGTACTTC. The full variable domain, rest sourced from reference TRBV18 and TRBJ2-7, is NAGVMQNPRHLVRRRGQEARLRCSPMKGHSHVYWYRQLPEEGLKFMVYLQKENIIDESGMPKERFSAEFPKEGPSILRIQQVVRGDSAAYFCASSPAGAEYEQYFGPGTRLTVT.

The rearrangement links TRBV29-1 to TRBJ1-1; D is perhaps TRBD1 (5 bases). V lost 7 bases and J lost 4, with 16 bases in between. Germline values: CDR1 SQVTM, CDR2 ANQGSEA. CDR3 length equals 13 residues. The CDR3 reads CSAGGGEATEAFF. For the CDR3, the DNA is TGCAGCGCTGGGGGAGGGGAAGCCACTGAAGCTTTCTTT.

This clone was observed a few times. This sequence joins TRBV14 and TRBJ2-7; the D gene is possibly TRBD2 (7 bases). The V end lost 6 bases, the J end lost 1 base, and 13 bases lay between the germline ends. CDR3 length: 14 amino acids. CDR1 is SGHDN, CDR2 FVKESK, per germline. The CDR3 DNA sequence: TGTGCCAGCAGGAGAGCGGGGACATCCTACGAGCAGTACTTC. The encoded protein is CASRRAGTSYEQYF.

This clone has just a few counts. The J gene is TRBJ1-1, the V gene TRBV28; D is perhaps TRBD1 (5 bases). V lost 7 bases and J 0 bases, leaving 9 bases between the germline ends. Germline loops: CDR1 MDHEN, CDR2 SYDVKM. This CDR3 is 13 amino acids long. The CDR3 sequence is CASNTGLNTEAFF. CDR3 nucleotides: TGTGCCAGCAATACAGGATTGAACACTGAAGCTTTCTTT.

In its sample, this clone was seen a few times. The CDR3 is CASSSGQANTEAFF. DNA of the CDR3: TGTGCCAGTAGTTCGGGACAGGCTAACACTGAAGCTTTCTTT. V gene TRBV19 combines with J gene TRBJ1-1; 8 nucleotides match TRBD1. CDR1 LNHDA and CDR2 SQIVND come from the germline V gene (reference sequence). The CDR3 loop spans 14 amino acids. V lost 5 bases, J lost 2 bases, and 4 bases stayed unmatched. The variable domain in full, completed from reference TRBV19 and TRBJ1-1, reads DGGITQSPKYLFRKEGQNVTLSCEQNLNHDAMYWYRQDPGQGLRLIYYSQIVNDFQKGDIAEGYSVSREKKESFPLTVTSAQKNPTAFYLCASSSGQANTEAFFGQGTRLTVV.

The chain joins TRBV5-1 to TRBJ1-1; 7 nucleotides line up with TRBD1. Germline V gene sequence: CDR1 SGHRS, CDR2 YFSETQ. V was clipped by 4 bases and J by 4 bases; unmatched bases: 16. The CDR3 is 17 residues long. CDR3 DNA sequence: TGCGCCAGCAGCGTCGGGACAGCCCCCTCTATGGGCACTGAAGCTTTCTTT. This translates into CASSVGTAPSMGTEAFF. The full variable domain, completed using reference TRBV5-1 and TRBJ1-1, is KAGVTQTPRYLIKTRGQQVTLSCSPISGHRSVSWYQQTPGQGLQFLFEYFSETQRNKGNFPGRFSGRQFSNSRSEMNVSTLELGDSALYLCASSVGTAPSMGTEAFFGQGTRLTVV.

The genes are TRBV2 and TRBJ1-5, with TRBD1 identical over 7 bases. V was pared by 3 bases and J by 4 bases, with 3 bases of the junction left unmatched. Germline CDR1 is SNHLY and CDR2 is FYNNEI. The CDR3 contains 14 residues. The CDR3: CASSELTGNQPQHF. In nucleotides, the CDR3 is TGTGCCAGCAGTGAGTTGACAGGGAATCAGCCCCAGCATTTT.

The V gene is TRBV7-2, the J gene TRBJ2-5, with D possibly TRBD2 on 6 matching bases. This CDR3 is 15 amino acids long. Germline-derived CDR1 and CDR2 are SGHTA and FQGNSA. Trimming removed 5 bases at V and 5 bases at J, with 18 bases between. The CDR3 loop is CASSLTAGRRETQYF. DNA for the CDR3: TGTGCCAGCAGCCTTACGGCGGGGAGGCGGGAGACCCAGTACTTC.

The J gene is TRBJ2-6, the V gene TRBV7-2; 7 bases are a match to TRBD2. V trimming: 2 bases; J trimming: 4 bases; junction bases outside the gene matches: 2. There are 15 residues in the CDR3. The germline gives CDR1 SGHTA, CDR2 FQGNSA. Here the CDR3 DNA reads TGTGCCAGCAGCTTAAGCGGGGCCGGGGCCAACGTCCTGACTTTC. Residues: CASSLSGAGANVLTF. The complete variable domain, with remaining parts taken from reference TRBV7-2 and TRBJ2-6, reads GAGVSQSPSNKVTEKGKDVELRCDPISGHTALYWYRQSLGQGLEFLIYFQGNSAPDKSGLPSDRFSAERTGGSVSTLTIQRTQQEDSAVYLCASSLSGAGANVLTFGAGSRLTVL.

This clone was picked up one time. The chain employs TRBV18 and TRBJ2-1; D call uncertain. The CDR3 length is 14 residues. V lost 2 bases and J lost 5, with 10 bases in between. CDR1 is KGHSH, CDR2 LQKENI, per germline. CDR3 bases: TGTGCCAGCTCACCAGAACAGTCACACAATGAGCAGTTCTTC. Amino acids: CASSPEQSHNEQFF.

The chain links TRBV19 to TRBJ2-7, with 7 bases matching TRBD1. This CDR3 has 14 amino acids. After removal of 2 bases from V and 3 bases from J, the junction contained 4 bases not matched to a gene. Germline V gives CDR1 LNHDA, CDR2 SQIVND (reference sequence). CDR3 nucleotide sequence: TGTGCCAGTAGTATATGGCCAGGGGGCTACGAGCAGTACTTC. Protein sequence: CASSIWPGGYEQYF.

V is TRBV10-3 and J is TRBJ1-1; D gene ambiguous. CDR1 and CDR2 (germline): ENHRY, SYGVKD. V lost 10 bases to trimming and J lost 1 base, with 13 bases between them. The CDR3 extends over 13 amino acids. CDR3 nucleotide sequence: TGTGCCACAACACGTGTTACGAACACTGAAGCTTTCTTT. It encodes CATTRVTNTEAFF.

This chain links TRBV5-1 with TRBJ1-2; 7 bases agree with TRBD1. Germline CDR1 SGHRS, CDR2 YFSETQ. Trimming removed 1 base from V and 4 bases from J; junction bases left unmatched: 13. The CDR3 contains 17 residues. This chain's CDR3 is CASSLTTSGGQLYGYTF. The DNA for the CDR3 is TGCGCCAGCAGCTTGACGACCTCAGGGGGACAGCTCTATGGCTACACCTTC.

The chain is built from TRBV14 and TRBJ2-3; D unclear. This CDR3 has 15 residues. V was shortened by 2 bases and J by 0 bases, with 9 bases between the two germline ends. Germline V gene sequence: CDR1 SGHDN, CDR2 FVKESK. The CDR3 loop reads CASSQLMRSTDTQYF. CDR3 in DNA: TGTGCCAGCAGCCAACTTATGCGTAGCACAGATACGCAGTATTTT.

The chain recombines TRBV5-4 with TRBJ1-2, with D perhaps matching TRBD1 (6 bases). The CDR3 totals 16 residues. Germline values: CDR1 SGHNT, CDR2 YYREEE (reference sequence). V was pared by 6 bases and J by 1 base, with 19 bases between. The CDR3 nucleotides read TGTGCCAGCACCGACGGACAGCCGACGCTTAACTATGGCTACACCTTC. This encodes CASTDGQPTLNYGYTF. The full variable domain, completed using reference TRBV5-4 and TRBJ1-2, is ETGVTQSPTHLIKTRGQQVTLRCSSQSGHNTVSWYQQALGQGPQFIFQYYREEENGRGNFPPRFSGLQFPNYSSELNVNALELDDSALYLCASTDGQPTLNYGYTFGSGTRLTVV.